This is a list of T cell receptor beta chains from one sample in a study of beta chain features in type 1 diabetes. Assay used: immunoSEQ multiplex PCR; TCRdb lists only in-frame clones, some missing. The sample carries 250,000 to 350,000 clones, around 13% recorded once. Sample: central memory CD4+ T cells from blood. These receptors all come from a man in his thirties or forties in good health. CDR3s leave out the opening cysteine and the closing phenylalanine or tryptophan.

J,V,CDR3
TRBJ2-5,TRBV7-2,ASSFLRGSETQY
TRBJ2-1,TRBV10-3,AIRRTSGDDNEQF
TRBJ1-2,TRBV29-1,SVEVVANYGYT
TRBJ2-1,TRBV6-6,ASLPRRDESYNEQF
TRBJ2-7,TRBV10-1,ASSPTGVDEQY
TRBJ2-5,TRBV7-2,ASSFSGETQY
TRBJ1-1,TRBV7-2,ASSSRRTGLNTEAF
TRBJ2-1,TRBV6-4,ASSGQGANEQF
TRBJ2-5,TRBV19,ASSIFGAGEETQY
TRBJ2-3,TRBV5-4,ASSSSGGGTDTQY
TRBJ2-1,TRBV6-5,ASSYYRDRGRNEQF
TRBJ2-1,TRBV19,ASRPIAVSYNEQF
TRBJ1-2,TRBV2,ASSVSQLSYT
TRBJ2-5,TRBV4-2,ASSRIPDQETQY
TRBJ1-6,TRBV5-4,ASSGGGGNNSPLH
TRBJ2-5,TRBV7-7,ASSLLGQGYQETQY
TRBJ1-5,TRBV7-2,ASSSGTGRNQPQH
TRBJ1-1,TRBV12-5,ASGRDRNTEAF
TRBJ2-5,TRBV6-1,AISDPSGTSQETQY
TRBJ1-1,TRBV15,ATSTEQGFTEAF
TRBJ1-2,TRBV6-6,ASNPTGGRGYT
TRBJ2-1,TRBV4-3,ASSQDRGRKEF
TRBJ2-1,TRBV11-3,ASSLRGAGLGLQF
TRBJ1-4,TRBV7-9,ASSGGDTTNEKLF
TRBJ1-5,TRBV6-5,ASSYSSGQPQH
TRBJ2-3,TRBV19,ASSGQAGHTQY
TRBJ2-5,TRBV12-5,ASGLAGDINQETQY
TRBJ1-2,TRBV7-3,ASSFPRLGYT
TRBJ2-2,TRBV5-4,ASSLSDFNTGELF
TRBJ2-1,TRBV9,ASSVDASGRDLGQF
TRBJ2-7,TRBV7-9,ASSFMMGQVEQY
TRBJ2-5,TRBV11-3,ASSLPSGTQETQY
TRBJ2-5,TRBV18,ASSDQETQY
TRBJ2-1,TRBV7-8,ASSLGGTQYNEQF
TRBJ2-6,TRBV9,ASSPVRGLGANVLT
TRBJ2-5,TRBV11-2,ASSLPRQLDGETQY
TRBJ2-6,TRBV18,ASSNIQGANVLT
TRBJ2-7,TRBV4-1,ASSQERQYEQY
TRBJ2-1,TRBV30,AWSYLAGPSEQF
TRBJ1-2,TRBV30,AWSGSRGLGYT
TRBJ2-1,TRBV7-2,ASSLAPSGGSYNEQF
TRBJ2-2,TRBV7-9,ASSPPFRRTGELF
TRBJ1-1,TRBV11-2,ASSLAFEEAF
TRBJ1-1,TRBV5-4,ASSQGQPNTEAF
TRBJ2-2,TRBV7-2,ASSLVRAPGGELF
TRBJ1-4,TRBV7-6,ASSFATNEKLF
TRBJ2-1,TRBV18,ASSPRAGDNEQF
TRBJ2-1,TRBV5-6,ASSLMGGEYNEQF